This T cell receptor (beta chain) originates from a study of OX40 agonist ivuxolimab in advanced cancers. The CDR3 is made up of 15 amino acids. V was clipped by 5 bases and J by 5 bases; unmatched bases: 11. Germline loops: CDR1 SGHVS, CDR2 FNYEAQ. Autoimmune disease history or systemic immunosuppression led to patients being barred. The repertoire was sequenced with immunoSEQ multiplex PCR; TCRdb's copy has only in-frame clones and lacks some. Among under 100,000 clones listed, approximately 91% were seen once. The receptor was derived from an adult with an advanced solid tumor such as melanoma, head and neck, liver or kidney cancer. The rearrangement joins TRBV7-6 to TRBJ2-5; 7 nucleotides line up with TRBD1. The sample was CD4+ or CD8+ T cells sorted from blood, taken in a trial of the OX40 agonist ivuxolimab. CDR3 nucleotide sequence: TGTGCCAGCAGCCGGGGACAGACAGGCGGGGAGACCCAGTACTTC. Protein: CASSRGQTGGETQYF.